The rows below give T cell receptor beta chains drawn from one sample of a study of shared clonotypes between healthy human individuals. Produced via immunoSEQ multiplex PCR; TCRdb's table is partial and in-frame only. This sample has a few million clones; 93% occur once, and the top ten carry approximately 0.4%. Sequencing was done on a sample of naive CD4+ T cells from PBMCs. These receptor sequences come from a man aged 18 to 30 in good health. Some clones in this sample may be carry-over from other donors' samples. The CDR3 runs from the conserved cysteine through the conserved F or W. D genes are given only for firm matches. The listing skips clone size in some rows; elsewhere it reads once, few, many or a size class.

clone_size d_call j_call v_call cdr3_length cdr3_aa cdr3_nt
. TRBD2 TRBJ2-3 TRBV6-5 15 CASSVLAGDTDTQYF TGTGCCAGCAGCGTACTAGCGGGGGACACAGATACGCAGTATTTT
. . TRBJ1-5 TRBV7-2 15 CASSLETGARQPQHF TGTGCCAGCAGCTTAGAAACGGGGGCTCGACAGCCCCAGCATTTT
. TRBD1 TRBJ2-7 TRBV7-8 15 CASLENTGVTYEQYF TGTGCCAGCCTGGAGAATACAGGGGTCACCTACGAGCAGTACTTC
. TRBD1 TRBJ2-5 TRBV5-6 16 CASSFKRTGAAETQYF TGTGCCAGCAGCTTTAAGCGGACAGGGGCGGCAGAGACCCAGTACTTC
. TRBD1 TRBJ2-3 TRBV14 14 CASSQMTGIDTQYF TGTGCCAGCAGCCAGATGACAGGGATCGATACGCAGTATTTT
. . TRBJ2-1 TRBV29-1 13 CSVLRSPEDEQFF TGCAGCGTTCTTAGGTCCCCGGAGGATGAGCAGTTCTTC
few . TRBJ1-2 TRBV6-5 14 CASSLRGGVDGYTF TGTGCCAGCAGCCTTAGAGGGGGAGTGGATGGCTACACCTTC
. . TRBJ2-7 TRBV25-1 15 CASSADSNRDYEQYF TGTGCCAGCAGTGCTGACAGCAATAGGGACTACGAGCAGTACTTC
. TRBD1 TRBJ1-1 TRBV5-4 15 CASSLAGDRNTEAFF TGTGCCAGCAGCTTGGCCGGGGACAGGAACACTGAAGCTTTCTTT
. TRBD1 TRBJ1-3 TRBV6-1 15 CASSLGDSTGNTIYF TGTGCCAGCAGCTTGGGGGACAGTACTGGAAACACCATATATTTT
. . TRBJ2-2 TRBV19 15 CASRTGTTNTGELFF TGTGCCAGTAGGACCGGGACAACGAACACCGGGGAGCTGTTTTTT
. TRBD1 TRBJ2-1 TRBV6-6 16 CASSHRQGAAGNEQFF TGTGCCAGCAGCCACCGACAGGGGGCGGCGGGGAATGAGCAGTTCTTC
. . TRBJ2-7 TRBV5-8 13 CASSGWARGEQYF TGTGCCAGCAGCGGGTGGGCTAGGGGCGAGCAGTACTTC
. TRBD2 TRBJ2-4 TRBV7-3 18 CASSLLAGAPLAKNIQYF TGTGCCAGCAGCTTACTCGCGGGAGCCCCCTTAGCCAAAAACATTCAGTACTTC
. . TRBJ2-3 TRBV5-1 14 CASSFNRGTDTQYF TGCGCCAGCAGCTTTAATAGGGGAACAGATACGCAGTATTTT
. TRBD1 TRBJ1-2 TRBV2 14 CASTGGQGYEGYTF TGTGCCAGCACTGGGGGACAGGGATACGAGGGCTACACCTTC
. . TRBJ2-5 TRBV7-9 15 CASSVNSGQAETQYF TGTGCCAGCAGCGTTAATAGCGGCCAGGCAGAGACCCAGTACTTC
. TRBD2 TRBJ2-3 TRBV4-1 16 CASSLEGSGSADTQYF TGCGCCAGCAGCCTTGAAGGGAGCGGGAGTGCAGATACGCAGTATTTT
. TRBD2 TRBJ2-1 TRBV10-1 15 CASSESRDYLNEQFF TGCGCCAGCAGTGAGAGCCGGGACTACCTAAATGAGCAGTTCTTC
. . TRBJ1-2 TRBV28 13 CASSLNRGDGYTF TGTGCCAGCAGTCTCAACCGGGGGGACGGCTACACCTTC
. . TRBJ2-1 TRBV4-1 16 CASSQVGRTPYNEQFF TGCGCCAGCAGCCAAGTAGGTCGGACCCCTTACAATGAGCAGTTCTTC
. TRBD1 TRBJ2-7 TRBV28 17 CASNSGAPGQGSYEQYF TGTGCCAGCAACTCTGGGGCACCGGGACAGGGCTCCTACGAGCAGTACTTC
. . TRBJ1-1 TRBV28 17 CASSLYPDSLGNTEAFF TGTGCCAGCAGCCTTTACCCTGACAGCCTGGGGAACACTGAAGCTTTCTTT
. TRBD2 TRBJ2-3 TRBV5-1 15 CASSLAERETDTQYF TGCGCCAGCAGCTTGGCCGAGCGGGAGACAGATACGCAGTATTTT
. . TRBJ2-1 TRBV7-2 15 CASSFSGGSYNEQFF TGTGCCAGCAGCTTCTCCGGGGGCTCCTACAATGAGCAGTTCTTC
. TRBD2 TRBJ2-7 TRBV7-8 17 CASSSLGTSGSPYEQYF TGTGCCAGCAGCTCACTGGGGACTAGCGGGAGCCCCTACGAGCAGTACTTC
. . TRBJ1-1 TRBV7-8 13 CASSFRVGYPAFF TGTGCCAGCAGCTTCAGGGTTGGGTATCCAGCTTTCTTT
. TRBD1 TRBJ1-5 TRBV2 15 CASSEGTGGYQPQHF TGTGCCAGCAGTGAGGGGACAGGGGGCTATCAGCCCCAGCATTTT
few . TRBJ1-3 TRBV5-1 12 CASSVSGNTIYF TGCGCCAGCAGTGTCTCTGGAAACACCATATATTTT
. TRBD1 TRBJ1-5 TRBV28 16 CASSLVQGVSNQPQHF TGTGCCAGCAGTTTAGTCCAGGGGGTTAGCAATCAGCCCCAGCATTTT
. . TRBJ1-3 TRBV30 14 CAWSGSLNGNTIYF TGTGCCTGGAGTGGGAGTCTGAACGGAAACACCATATATTTT
. . TRBJ2-1 TRBV2 12 CASSDLWDEQFF TGTGCCAGCAGTGATTTGTGGGACGAGCAGTTCTTC
. . TRBJ2-7 TRBV13 14 CASSPTPGMYEQYF TGTGCCAGCAGCCCTACCCCGGGCATGTACGAGCAGTACTTC